Listed below are T cell receptor beta chains from one sample, sequenced in a study of shared clonotypes between healthy human individuals. Here immunoSEQ multiplex PCR was the method, and the copy in TCRdb shows in-frame clones only, minus some. This table holds under 700,000 clones, approximately 95% found once. Sequencing was done on a sample of naive CD8+ T cells sorted from blood. The receptors originated from a woman aged 25 to 45 in good health. Each CDR3 is given with its conserved first and last residue. A D gene is named only where the DNA matches it firmly. Clone size appears in some rows only: once, few, many, or a class for an expanded clone.

abundance | j_gene | d_gene | v_gene | CDR3nt | CDR3aa
once | TRBJ2-5 | TRBD2 | TRBV25-1 | TGTGCCAGCAGTGAACGTCTAGCGGGAGAAGAGACCCAGTACTTC | CASSERLAGEETQYF
. | TRBJ2-2 | . | TRBV28 | TGTGCCAGCAGTTTTGTCGGCGGGATGAACACCGGGGAGCTGTTTTTT | CASSFVGGMNTGELFF
. | TRBJ2-1 | TRBD1 | TRBV5-1 | TGCGCCAGCCGAGGTGGACAGGGGGCCCGCAATGAGCAGTTCTTC | CASRGGQGARNEQFF
. | TRBJ1-2 | . | TRBV27 | TGTGCCAGCAGTTTATCTCCGGGGGCCGGGAACTATGGCTACACCTTC | CASSLSPGAGNYGYTF
. | TRBJ2-4 | . | TRBV19 | TGTGCCAGTATGTCAGGGAGTTCCAAAAACATTCAGTACTTC | CASMSGSSKNIQYF
once | TRBJ1-1 | . | TRBV4-2 | TGTGCCAGCAGCCAGGCGGGGACTAGGGAAGCTTTCTTT | CASSQAGTREAFF
. | TRBJ2-7 | . | TRBV11-2 | TGTGCCAGCAGCTTAGGTAGCTCGGCTTCCTACGAGCAGTACTTC | CASSLGSSASYEQYF
. | TRBJ1-1 | . | TRBV6-5 | TGTGCCAGCAGTTACTCGAGAGACACTATGAACACTGAAGCTTTCTTT | CASSYSRDTMNTEAFF
. | TRBJ2-5 | . | TRBV27 | TGTGCCAGCAGTTTAGGGAGGACCCAGTACTTC | CASSLGRTQYF
. | TRBJ2-7 | . | TRBV28 | TGTGCCAGCAGTCTTAGCCCTTACGAGCAGTACTTC | CASSLSPYEQYF
. | TRBJ2-7 | . | TRBV5-5 | TGTGCCAGCAGCTTGAACAGGGCCACATCCTACGAGCAGTACTTC | CASSLNRATSYEQYF
. | TRBJ1-5 | . | TRBV11-2 | TGTGCCAGCAGCTTAGCAGATAATCAGCCCCAGCATTTT | CASSLADNQPQHF
few | TRBJ2-7 | TRBD2 | TRBV13 | TGTGCCAGCAGCTTCGGACTAGCGGCGTACGAGCAGTACTTC | CASSFGLAAYEQYF
. | TRBJ2-5 | TRBD1 | TRBV7-9 | TGTGCCAGCAGCTTGCCCTCGGGACAGTCCTTATCGACCCAGTACTTC | CASSLPSGQSLSTQYF
. | TRBJ2-7 | TRBD1 | TRBV13 | TGTGCCAGCAGCCCCCGGACAGGGAAACACGAGCAGTACTTC | CASSPRTGKHEQYF
. | TRBJ2-7 | . | TRBV27 | TGTGCCAGCAGTTTCCGGGGCCTCGAGCAGTACTTC | CASSFRGLEQYF
few | TRBJ1-1 | . | TRBV6-1 | TGTGCCAGCAGTGTGGGAGGGTATGAAGCTTTCTTT | CASSVGGYEAFF
. | TRBJ1-4 | . | TRBV28 | TGTGCCAGCAGTTTGATGGAAAAACTGTTTTTT | CASSLMEKLFF
. | TRBJ2-5 | TRBD2 | TRBV13 | TGTGCCAGCAGCCCCGGGGCTAGCGGGAGGGAAGAGACCCAGTACTTC | CASSPGASGREETQYF
. | TRBJ2-3 | . | TRBV27 | TGTGCCAGCAGTTTCCTAGTGGAGGATACGCAGTATTTT | CASSFLVEDTQYF
. | TRBJ1-5 | TRBD1 | TRBV28 | TGTGCCAGCAGTTCCGACCTACAGGGGTATAGCAATCAGCCCCAGCATTTT | CASSSDLQGYSNQPQHF
. | TRBJ2-7 | . | TRBV7-9 | TGTGCCAGCAGCCCCCCGGGGGTCAGCTCCTACGAGCAGTACTTC | CASSPPGVSSYEQYF
once | TRBJ2-3 | TRBD2 | TRBV7-8 | TGTGCCAGCAGCACAAAACTAGCGGCTAGCACAGATACGCAGTATTTT | CASSTKLAASTDTQYF
. | TRBJ2-7 | . | TRBV4-1 | TGCGCCAGCAGCCAAGATTCCAGGGCCGGAGCGATCTCCTACGAGCAGTACTTC | CASSQDSRAGAISYEQYF
. | TRBJ2-7 | . | TRBV11-2 | TGTGCCAGCAGCCCGGAAGGGGACTACGAGCAGTACTTC | CASSPEGDYEQYF
. | TRBJ2-3 | TRBD2 | TRBV4-1 | TGCGCCAGCAGCCGGCCCGCGGGGGAAGGCCCAGATACGCAGTATTTT | CASSRPAGEGPDTQYF
. | TRBJ2-1 | . | TRBV11-2 | TGTGCCAGCAGCTTAGAGTTTAGTTCCTACAATGAGCAGTTCTTC | CASSLEFSSYNEQFF
. | TRBJ2-7 | TRBD1 | TRBV27 | TGTGCCAGCAGCGTGACAGGGTCTTCCTACGAGCAGTACTTC | CASSVTGSSYEQYF
. | TRBJ1-2 | . | TRBV25-1 | TGTGCCAGCAGTGAGCGGGGTACAGGGTCGGGCTATGGCTACACCTTC | CASSERGTGSGYGYTF
. | TRBJ2-2 | TRBD2 | TRBV9 | TGTGCCAGCAGCGAGACTAGCGGGAGGGCCGGGGAGCTGTTTTTT | CASSETSGRAGELFF
. | TRBJ2-7 | TRBD2 | TRBV15 | TGTGCCACCAGCAGGGGGACGAGCGGGAGGACCGCCTACGAGCAGTACTTC | CATSRGTSGRTAYEQYF
. | TRBJ2-3 | . | TRBV19 | TGTGCCAGTAGTTGGGGGCGGCCCACAGATACGCAGTATTTT | CASSWGRPTDTQYF
. | TRBJ2-1 | TRBD2 | TRBV4-2 | TGTGCCAGCAGCCAAGCGTCTAGCGGGTACAATGAGCAGTTCTTC | CASSQASSGYNEQFF